This entry features one T cell receptor beta chain sequence. Its specificity is not known. Without the conserved terminal phenylalanine or tryptophan, this CDR3 likely stems from a read error. The sample is drawn from a study of cytomegalovirus exposure and HLA in healthy donors. Findings of the study overall: Later analysis suggested links between common viral pathogens and several top significant clusters. CMV serostatus stood as the only immune exposure information on hand.

The CDR3 is 14 amino acids. J gave up 0 bases and V 3 bases, and 2 bases lay outside the gene matches. Germline assignment: CDR1 SGHRS and CDR2 YFSETQ. PCR employed 60 Vbeta and 13 Jbeta primers. Method: immunoSEQ multiplex PCR; TCRdb's copy keeps in-frame clones and lacks some. The data show 140,000 or so clones, about 74% seen once. The sequence derives from a young man in good health and CMV-seropositive. The sequencing input was PBMCs. The chain recombines TRBV5-1 with TRBJ1-2; 7 nucleotides match TRBD1. CDR3 residues: CASSSGQSNYGYTV. The CDR3 nucleotides read TGCGCCAGCAGCTCGGGACAGTCTAACTATGGCTACACCGTC.